The 9 T cell receptor beta chains below all came from one sample that was sequenced in a study of blood T cell repertoires in COVID-19. Profiled with immunoSEQ multiplex PCR; TCRdb holds only in-frame clones, not every one. The sample carries just under 100,000 clones, roughly 84% recorded once. Source material: peripheral blood. The receptor source for this set is a woman aged 55-69 years in a cohort sampled during active or convalescent COVID-19.

This clone was observed a few times. This chain uses TRBV5-6 with TRBJ2-1, with a tentative D call TRBD2 (6 bases). Trimming removed 3 bases from V and 3 bases from J, with 13 bases in between. The CDR3 extends over 15 amino acids. Germline V CDR1 and CDR2: SGHDT, YYEEEE. The CDR3 DNA sequence: TGTGCCAGCAGCTCGGCCGGGACTCGCTACAATGAGCAGTTCTTC. Amino acids: CASSSAGTRYNEQFF.

The V gene is TRBV9, the J gene TRBJ2-1; D is possibly TRBD1 (7 bases). Germline CDR1 SGDLS, CDR2 YYNGEE. The V end lost 0 bases, the J end lost 1 base, and 14 bases lay between the germline ends. This CDR3 has 17 amino acids. The DNA for the CDR3 is TGTGCCAGCAGCGTAGGACCAGGGGGGAAATCCTACAATGAGCAGTTCTTC. Protein product: CASSVGPGGKSYNEQFF.

The V call is TRBV2, the J call TRBJ1-3; the D gene is possibly TRBD1 (5 bases). Germline CDR1 reads SNHLY; CDR2 reads FYNNEI. V lost 3 bases and J lost 1, with 19 bases in between. The length of the CDR3 is 18 residues. The CDR3 DNA follows: TGTGCCAGCAGTGATTTTCAGGGTATTCGCGGTTCTGGAAACACCATATATTTT. It encodes CASSDFQGIRGSGNTIYF. Together with reference TRBV2 and TRBJ1-3, the CDR3 gives the full variable domain: EPEVTQTPSHQVTQMGQEVILRCVPISNHLYFYWYRQILGQKVEFLVSFYNNEISEKSEIFDDQFSVERPDGSNFTLKIRSTKLEDSAMYFCASSDFQGIRGSGNTIYFGEGSWLTVV.

This chain joins TRBV20-1 and TRBJ1-4; TRBD1 matches at 8 bases. This CDR3 region has 15 residues. CDR1 and CDR2 (germline): DFQATT, SNEGSKA (reference sequence). The ends lost 3 bases at V and 0 bases at J; junction bases unmatched: 3. The CDR3 bases are TGCAGTGCTAGTTTGACAGGGGCAACTAATGAAAAACTGTTTTTT. This translates into CSASLTGATNEKLFF.

The chain recombines TRBV7-9 with TRBJ1-1; TRBD1 might be the D (6 bases). Germline V gene lookup returns CDR1 SEHNR and CDR2 FQNEAQ (reference sequence). The germline V and J ends were trimmed by 3 bases and 1 base, with 12 bases remaining between them. There are 15 residues in the CDR3. Here the CDR3 DNA reads TGTGCCAGCAGCTTTGGGGGGGCCAAGAACACTGAAGCTTTCTTT. It codes for CASSFGGAKNTEAFF.

The rearrangement uses TRBV27 and TRBJ1-5; maybe TRBD1 (5 bases). Trimming took 3 bases from V and 3 from J, leaving 12 bases between them. The CDR3 loop spans 15 amino acids. In germline, CDR1 is MNHEY, CDR2 SMNVEV (reference sequence). DNA of the CDR3: TGTGCCAGCAGTTTTCAGGGAGGGTCCAATCAGCCCCAGCATTTT. It yields the protein CASSFQGGSNQPQHF.

This rearrangement joins TRBV5-1 to TRBJ1-4; possibly TRBD1 for D (5 bases). This CDR3 spans 15 amino acids. Trimming left V 2 bases short and J 4 bases short, with 12 bases between. The germline CDR1 and CDR2 sequences are SGHRS and YFSETQ. The CDR3 coding sequence is TGCGCCAGCAGCTTTGCTCAGGGCCGTAATGAAAAACTGTTTTTT. Protein sequence: CASSFAQGRNEKLFF.

This chain joins TRBV18 and TRBJ2-1; 10 nucleotides match TRBD1. CDR1 KGHSH and CDR2 LQKENI come from the germline V gene. CDR3 length: 17 amino acids. The J segment lost 2 bases and the V segment lost 0 bases, leaving 4 bases of the junction unmatched. The DNA for the CDR3 is TGTGCCAGCTCACCACCCCGGGACAGGGGCACCTACAATGAGCAGTTCTTC. Translation gives CASSPPRDRGTYNEQFF.

V is TRBV5-4 and J is TRBJ2-7; a possible D gene is TRBD2 (6 bases). The CDR3 sequence is 15 residues long. V lost 3 bases to trimming and J lost 7 bases, with 20 bases between them. Germline assignment: CDR1 SGHNT and CDR2 YYREEE (reference sequence). The DNA of the CDR3 is TGTGCCAGCAGCTCACCCGGACGGGAGTATGGGGAGCAGTACTTC. It is translated as CASSSPGREYGEQYF.